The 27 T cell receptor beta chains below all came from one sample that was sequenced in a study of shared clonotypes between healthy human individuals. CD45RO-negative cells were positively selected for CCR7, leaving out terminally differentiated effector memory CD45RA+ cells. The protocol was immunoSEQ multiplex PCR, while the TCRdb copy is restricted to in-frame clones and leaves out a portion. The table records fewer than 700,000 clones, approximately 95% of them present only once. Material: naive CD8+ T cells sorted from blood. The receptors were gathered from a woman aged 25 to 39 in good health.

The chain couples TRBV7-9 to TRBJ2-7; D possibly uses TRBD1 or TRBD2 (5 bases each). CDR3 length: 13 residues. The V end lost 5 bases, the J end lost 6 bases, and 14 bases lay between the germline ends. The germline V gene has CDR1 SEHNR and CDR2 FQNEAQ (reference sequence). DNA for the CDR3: TGTGCCAGCAGCCCCGTTCAGGGACGCGAGCAGTACTTC. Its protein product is CASSPVQGREQYF.

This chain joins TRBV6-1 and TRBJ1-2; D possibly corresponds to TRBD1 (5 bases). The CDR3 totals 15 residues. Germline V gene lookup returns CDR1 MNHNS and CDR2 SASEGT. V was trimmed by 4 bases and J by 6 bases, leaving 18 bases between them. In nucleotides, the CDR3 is TGTGCCAGCAGTGGACAGTCAATTAGGTCGAATGGCTACACCTTC. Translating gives CASSGQSIRSNGYTF.

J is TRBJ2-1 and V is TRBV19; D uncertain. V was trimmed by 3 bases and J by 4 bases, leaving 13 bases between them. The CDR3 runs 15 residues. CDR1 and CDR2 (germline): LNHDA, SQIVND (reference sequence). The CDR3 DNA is TGTGCCAGTAGTATGCCAGGCTATCGATACAATGAGCAGTTCTTC. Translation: CASSMPGYRYNEQFF.

The DNA for the CDR3 is TGTGCCATCAGTGAGTCGCCCGACAGGGGGCACGAGCAGTACTTC. Translation: CAISESPDRGHEQYF. V usage is TRBV10-3 and J usage is TRBJ2-7, with 10 bases that match TRBD1. The V segment lost 0 bases and the J segment 5 bases; nucleotides outside the gene matches: 4. The CDR3 has 15 amino acids. Germline CDR1 ENHRY, CDR2 SYGVKD.

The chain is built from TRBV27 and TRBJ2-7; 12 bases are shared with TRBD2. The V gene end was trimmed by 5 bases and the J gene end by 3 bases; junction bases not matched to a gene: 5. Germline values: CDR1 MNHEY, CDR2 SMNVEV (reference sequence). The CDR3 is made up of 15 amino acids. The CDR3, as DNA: TGTGCCAGCAGTCCGGGACTAGCGGGTCTCTACGAGCAGTACTTC. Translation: CASSPGLAGLYEQYF.

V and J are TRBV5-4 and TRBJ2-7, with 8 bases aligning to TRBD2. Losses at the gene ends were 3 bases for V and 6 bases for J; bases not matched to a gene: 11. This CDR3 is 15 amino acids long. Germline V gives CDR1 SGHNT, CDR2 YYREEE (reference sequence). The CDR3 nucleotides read TGTGCCAGCAGCTGGGGGGGCGGGAGGCCCAGCGAGCAGTACTTC. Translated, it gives CASSWGGGRPSEQYF. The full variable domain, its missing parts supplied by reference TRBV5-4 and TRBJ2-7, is ETGVTQSPTHLIKTRGQQVTLRCSSQSGHNTVSWYQQALGQGPQFIFQYYREEENGRGNFPPRFSGLQFPNYSSELNVNALELDDSALYLCASSWGGGRPSEQYFGPGTRLTVT.

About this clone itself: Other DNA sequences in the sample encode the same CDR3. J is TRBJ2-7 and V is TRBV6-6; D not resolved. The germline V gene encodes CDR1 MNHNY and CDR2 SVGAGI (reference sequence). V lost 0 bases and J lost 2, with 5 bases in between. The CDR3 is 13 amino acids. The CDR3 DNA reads TGTGCCAGCAGTTACTCTTCGGCCTACGAGCAGTACTTC. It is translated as CASSYSSAYEQYF.

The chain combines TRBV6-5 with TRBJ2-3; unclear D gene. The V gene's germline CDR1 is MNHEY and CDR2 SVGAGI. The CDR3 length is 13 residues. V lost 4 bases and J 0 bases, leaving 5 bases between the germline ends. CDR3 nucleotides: TGTGCCAGCAGTTTAATAAGCACAGATACGCAGTATTTT. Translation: CASSLISTDTQYF.

The CDR3 loop is CASSLGTSGSTEQYF. The DNA of the CDR3 is TGTGCCAGTAGTCTCGGGACTAGCGGGAGTACGGAGCAGTACTTC. This chain connects TRBV19 to TRBJ2-7, with 14 bases aligning to TRBD2. J was trimmed by 7 bases and V by 5 bases; bases with no gene match: 7. The CDR3 extends over 15 amino acids. Germline assignment: CDR1 LNHDA and CDR2 SQIVND (reference sequence).

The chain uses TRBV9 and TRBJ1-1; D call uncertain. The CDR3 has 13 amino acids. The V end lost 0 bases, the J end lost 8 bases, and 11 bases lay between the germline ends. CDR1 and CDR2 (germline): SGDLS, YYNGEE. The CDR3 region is CASSVATRAEAFF. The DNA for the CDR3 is TGTGCCAGCAGCGTAGCTACAAGGGCGGAAGCTTTCTTT.

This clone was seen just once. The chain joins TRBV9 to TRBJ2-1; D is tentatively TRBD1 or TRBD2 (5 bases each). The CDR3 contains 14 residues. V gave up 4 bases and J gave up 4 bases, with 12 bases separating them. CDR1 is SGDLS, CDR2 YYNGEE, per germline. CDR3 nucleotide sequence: TGTGCCAGCAGCCCCGGGACGCTGTACAATGAGCAGTTCTTC. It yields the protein CASSPGTLYNEQFF.

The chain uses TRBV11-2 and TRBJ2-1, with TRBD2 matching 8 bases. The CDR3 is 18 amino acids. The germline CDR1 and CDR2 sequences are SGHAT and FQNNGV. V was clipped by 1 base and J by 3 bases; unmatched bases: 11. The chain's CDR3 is CASSLAASGSEIYNEQFF. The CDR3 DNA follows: TGTGCCAGCAGCTTAGCGGCGAGCGGGAGTGAAATCTACAATGAGCAGTTCTTC. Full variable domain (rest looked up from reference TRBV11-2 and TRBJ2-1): EAGVAQSPRYKIIEKRQSVAFWCNPISGHATLYWYQQILGQGPKLLIQFQNNGVVDDSQLPKDRFSAERLKGVDSTLKIQPAKLEDSAVYLCASSLAASGSEIYNEQFFGPGTRLTVL.

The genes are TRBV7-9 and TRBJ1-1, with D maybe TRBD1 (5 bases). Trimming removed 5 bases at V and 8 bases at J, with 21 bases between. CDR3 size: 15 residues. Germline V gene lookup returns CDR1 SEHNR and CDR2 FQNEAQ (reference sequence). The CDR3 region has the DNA TGTGCCAGCAGCAACCACCGGGACCAAGGGCGCGAAGCTTTCTTT. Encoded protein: CASSNHRDQGREAFF. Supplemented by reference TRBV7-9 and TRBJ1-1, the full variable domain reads DTGVSQNPRHKITKRGQNVTFRCDPISEHNRLYWYRQTLGQGPEFLTYFQNEAQLEKSRLLSDRFSAERPKGSFSTLEIQRTEQGDSAMYLCASSNHRDQGREAFFGQGTRLTVV.

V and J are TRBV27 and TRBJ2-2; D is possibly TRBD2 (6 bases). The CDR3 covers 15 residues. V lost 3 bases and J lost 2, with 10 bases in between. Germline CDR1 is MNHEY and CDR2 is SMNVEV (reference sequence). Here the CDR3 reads CASSFWGTNTGELFF. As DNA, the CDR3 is TGTGCCAGCAGTTTTTGGGGGACTAACACCGGGGAGCTGTTTTTT.

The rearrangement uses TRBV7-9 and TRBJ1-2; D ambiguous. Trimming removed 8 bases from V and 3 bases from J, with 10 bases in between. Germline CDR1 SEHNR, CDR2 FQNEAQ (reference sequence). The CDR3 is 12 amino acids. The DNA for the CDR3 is TGTGCCAGCCAAGGGCAGGACTATGGCTACACCTTC. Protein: CASQGQDYGYTF.

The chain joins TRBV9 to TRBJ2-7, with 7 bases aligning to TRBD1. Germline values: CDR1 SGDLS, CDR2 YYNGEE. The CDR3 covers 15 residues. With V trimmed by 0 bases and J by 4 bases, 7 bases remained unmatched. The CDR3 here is CASSVVRTGAYEQYF. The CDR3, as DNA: TGTGCCAGCAGCGTAGTCAGAACAGGGGCGTACGAGCAGTACTTC.

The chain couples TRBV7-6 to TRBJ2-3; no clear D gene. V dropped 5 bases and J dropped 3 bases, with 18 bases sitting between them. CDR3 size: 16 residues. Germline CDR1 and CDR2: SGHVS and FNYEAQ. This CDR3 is CASSPMPGLVTDTQYF. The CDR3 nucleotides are TGTGCCAGCAGCCCTATGCCTGGGCTAGTTACAGATACGCAGTATTTT. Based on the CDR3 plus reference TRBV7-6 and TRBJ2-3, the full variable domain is GAGVSQSPRYKVTKRGQDVALRCDPISGHVSLYWYRQALGQGPEFLTYFNYEAQQDKSGLPNDRFSAERPEGSISTLTIQRTEQRDSAMYRCASSPMPGLVTDTQYFGPGTRLTVL.

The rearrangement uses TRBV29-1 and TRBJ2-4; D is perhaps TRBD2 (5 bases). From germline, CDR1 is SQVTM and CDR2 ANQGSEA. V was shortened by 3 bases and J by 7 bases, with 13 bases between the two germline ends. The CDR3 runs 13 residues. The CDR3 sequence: CSVEFGLNNIQYF. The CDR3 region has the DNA TGCAGCGTTGAGTTCGGACTGAATAACATTCAGTACTTC.

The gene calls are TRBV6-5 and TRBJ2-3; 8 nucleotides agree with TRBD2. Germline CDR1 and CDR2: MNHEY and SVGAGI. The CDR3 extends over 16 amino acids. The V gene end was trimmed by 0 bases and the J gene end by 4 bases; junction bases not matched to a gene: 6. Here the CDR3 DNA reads TGTGCCAGCAGTTACTCGCCAGCGGGAGATGCAGATACGCAGTATTTT. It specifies CASSYSPAGDADTQYF.

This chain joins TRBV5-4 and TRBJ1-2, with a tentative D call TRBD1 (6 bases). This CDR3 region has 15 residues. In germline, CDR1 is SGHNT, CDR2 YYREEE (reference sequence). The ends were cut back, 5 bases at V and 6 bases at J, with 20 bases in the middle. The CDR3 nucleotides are TGTGCCAGCAGGGTGATGAGAGTGGAGGGGGATGGCTACACCTTC. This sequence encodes CASRVMRVEGDGYTF. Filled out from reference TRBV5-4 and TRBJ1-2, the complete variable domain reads ETGVTQSPTHLIKTRGQQVTLRCSSQSGHNTVSWYQQALGQGPQFIFQYYREEENGRGNFPPRFSGLQFPNYSSELNVNALELDDSALYLCASRVMRVEGDGYTFGSGTRLTVV.

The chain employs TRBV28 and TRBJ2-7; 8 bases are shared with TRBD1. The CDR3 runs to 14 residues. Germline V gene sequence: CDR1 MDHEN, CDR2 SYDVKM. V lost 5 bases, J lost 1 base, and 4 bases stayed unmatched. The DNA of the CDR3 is TGTGCCAGCAGTGGACAGGGCGGGTCCTACGAGCAGTACTTC. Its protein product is CASSGQGGSYEQYF.

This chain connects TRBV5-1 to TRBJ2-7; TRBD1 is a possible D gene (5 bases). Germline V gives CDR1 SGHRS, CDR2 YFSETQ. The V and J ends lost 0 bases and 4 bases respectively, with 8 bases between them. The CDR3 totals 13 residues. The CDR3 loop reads CASSLADIYEQYF. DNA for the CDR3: TGCGCCAGCAGCTTGGCGGACATTTACGAGCAGTACTTC.

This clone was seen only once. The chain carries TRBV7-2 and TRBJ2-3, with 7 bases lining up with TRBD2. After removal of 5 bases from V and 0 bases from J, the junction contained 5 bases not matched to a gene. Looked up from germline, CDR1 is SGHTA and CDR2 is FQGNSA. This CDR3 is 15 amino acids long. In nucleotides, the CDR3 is TGTGCCAGCAGCCAACTAGCGACTAGCACAGATACGCAGTATTTT. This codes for CASSQLATSTDTQYF. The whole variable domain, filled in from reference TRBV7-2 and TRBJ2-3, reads GAGVSQSPSNKVTEKGKDVELRCDPISGHTALYWYRQSLGQGLEFLIYFQGNSAPDKSGLPSDRFSAERTGGSVSTLTIQRTQQEDSAVYLCASSQLATSTDTQYFGPGTRLTVL.

The chain's CDR3 is CASSLQGRNIQYF. The CDR3 bases are TGTGCCAGCAGTTTGCAGGGTAGGAACATTCAGTACTTC. The gene calls are TRBV28 and TRBJ2-4, with TRBD1 as a possible D gene (5 bases). V shed 3 bases and J shed 7 bases, with 10 bases lying between them. This CDR3 has 13 amino acids. CDR1 is MDHEN and CDR2 is SYDVKM in the germline V gene.

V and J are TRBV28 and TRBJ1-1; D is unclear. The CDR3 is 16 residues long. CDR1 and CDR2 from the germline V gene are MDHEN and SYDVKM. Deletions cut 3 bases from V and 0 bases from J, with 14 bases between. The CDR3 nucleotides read TGTGCCAGCAGTTTGGGGTGGGGAGTCCTGAACACTGAAGCTTTCTTT. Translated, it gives CASSLGWGVLNTEAFF.

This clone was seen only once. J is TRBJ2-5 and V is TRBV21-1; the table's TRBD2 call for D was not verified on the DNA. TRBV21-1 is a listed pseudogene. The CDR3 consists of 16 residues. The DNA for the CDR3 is TGTGCCAGCAGGGCACCACCGACTAGCCAACTAGAGACCCAGTACTTC. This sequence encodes CASRAPPTSQLETQYF.

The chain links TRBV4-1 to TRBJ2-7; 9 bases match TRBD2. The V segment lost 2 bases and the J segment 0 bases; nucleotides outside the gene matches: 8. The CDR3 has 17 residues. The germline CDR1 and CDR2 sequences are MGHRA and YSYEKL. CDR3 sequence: CASSQSSGLALSYEQYF. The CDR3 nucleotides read TGCGCCAGCAGCCAATCGTCCGGACTAGCGCTCTCCTACGAGCAGTACTTC.